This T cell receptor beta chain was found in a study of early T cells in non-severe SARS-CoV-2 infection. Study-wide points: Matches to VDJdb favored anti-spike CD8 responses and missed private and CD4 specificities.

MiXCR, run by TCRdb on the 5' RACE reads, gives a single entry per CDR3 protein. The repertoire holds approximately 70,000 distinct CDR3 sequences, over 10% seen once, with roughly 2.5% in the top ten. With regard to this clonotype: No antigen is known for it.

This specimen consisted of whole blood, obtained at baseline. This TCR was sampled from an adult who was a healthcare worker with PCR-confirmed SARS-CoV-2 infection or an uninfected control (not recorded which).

The CDR3 loop reads CASSLDQQGRGEQYF. CDR3 nucleotide sequence: TGCGCCAGCAGCTTGGACCAACAGGGTCGGGGCGAGCAGTACTTC. This chain joins TRBV5-1 and TRBJ2-7, with D possibly TRBD1 on 6 matching bases. The CDR3 loop spans 15 amino acids. V shed 0 bases and J shed 6 bases, with 16 bases lying between them. Germline lookup yields CDR1 SGHRS and CDR2 YFSETQ.